This TCR beta chain derives from a study of blood T cell repertoires in COVID-19. The wider study: Material from acute and convalescent COVID-19 was sourced from the United States, Italy and Spain. The cDNA or gDNA used as material had been derived from T cells, B-cell-depleted T cells, or PBMCs.

It was during active infection that Seattle patients were enrolled and then longitudinally followed. Under the authors' procedure: The assay estimated nucleated cells by amplifying reference gene primers. Using immunoSEQ multiplex PCR, the repertoire was profiled, and TCRdb retains in-frame clones only, with some absent. V and J calls and clone size follow that table, whereas D and trimming were derived from the DNA. The table shows approximately 300,000 clones, with 90% occurring only once. Germline V gene data show CDR1 as SEHNR and CDR2 as FQNEAQ (reference sequence). The J segment lost 3 bases and the V segment lost 5 bases, leaving 10 bases of the junction unmatched. This CDR3 region has 18 residues.

The sample taken for sequencing was peripheral blood. This TCR derives from a woman in her twenties or thirties with COVID-19, enrolled during active disease. The chain links TRBV7-9 to TRBJ2-7; TRBD2 matches 16 bases. The CDR3 loop reads CASSAVGTSGRAYYEQYF. The CDR3 bases are TGTGCCAGCAGCGCCGTCGGGACTAGCGGGAGGGCTTACTACGAGCAGTACTTC.